The 27 T cell receptor beta chains below were found in one sample sequenced in a study of cytomegalovirus exposure and HLA in healthy donors. With 60 Vbeta and 13 Jbeta primers, the PCR was carried out. The repertoire was sequenced with immunoSEQ multiplex PCR; TCRdb's copy has only in-frame clones and lacks some. The sample yields about 120,000 clones, approximately 78% seen once. Sample: PBMCs. The receptors stem from a woman under 40 in good health and CMV-seropositive.

To note about this clone: Sequence at one end of the junction differs from germline and may be a read error. The chain has TRBV2 and TRBJ1-6, with 8 bases matching TRBD1. The CDR3 length is 13 residues. Germline assignment: CDR1 SNHLY and CDR2 FYNNEI. In DNA, the CDR3 is TGTGCGGGCAGGGGGCAGGTAAATTCACCCCTCCGCTTT. Encoded protein: CAGRGQVNSPLRF.

The gene calls are TRBV19 and TRBJ1-2, with a possible D match to TRBD1 (5 bases). This CDR3 region has 16 residues. V lost 4 bases, J lost 4 bases, and 19 bases lay in between. Germline V gives CDR1 LNHDA, CDR2 SQIVND (reference sequence). DNA for the CDR3: TGTGCCAGTAGTAATTCCCAGGGTGGATCGCCCTATGGCTACACCTTC. Encoded protein: CASSNSQGGSPYGYTF.

The chain recombines TRBV30 with TRBJ1-6; D might be TRBD1 (6 bases). Germline CDR1 GTSNPN, CDR2 SVGIG (reference sequence). V dropped 1 base and J dropped 7 bases, with 11 bases sitting between them. This CDR3 comprises 14 residues. CDR3 sequence: CAWSEWGHNSPLHF. The CDR3 bases are TGTGCCTGGAGTGAGTGGGGGCACAATTCACCCCTCCACTTT. Full variable domain (remainder filled in from reference TRBV30 and TRBJ1-6): SQTIHQWPATLVQPVGSPLSLECTVEGTSNPNLYWYRQAAGRGLQLLFYSVGIGQISSEVPQNLSASRPQDRQFILSSKKLLLSDSGFYLCAWSEWGHNSPLHFGNGTRLTVT.

V is TRBV19 and J is TRBJ1-3; D is perhaps TRBD1 (5 bases). V lost 6 bases and J 4 bases, leaving 16 bases between the germline ends. CDR3 length: 15 amino acids. Germline-derived CDR1 and CDR2 are LNHDA and SQIVND (reference sequence). The CDR3 loop is CASRPGLRFGNTIYF. In DNA form, the CDR3 reads TGTGCCAGTAGACCGGGACTCCGCTTCGGAAACACCATATATTTT.

This clone was counted a single time. This chain uses TRBV7-9 with TRBJ2-3; 7 bases map to TRBD2. The CDR3 is 15 residues long. V shed 1 base and J 6 bases; nucleotides not matched to a gene: 7. Germline V gene sequence: CDR1 SEHNR, CDR2 FQNEAQ (reference sequence). The CDR3 here is CASSLVIRGEDTQYF. The CDR3 DNA sequence: TGTGCCAGCAGCTTAGTAATCCGGGGGGAGGATACGCAGTATTTT.

This chain connects TRBV4-3 to TRBJ2-2; the D gene is possibly TRBD1 (5 bases). Germline V gene data show CDR1 as LGHNA and CDR2 as YSLEER. The CDR3 extends over 16 amino acids. V was pared by 5 bases and J by 5 bases, with 18 bases between. CDR3 sequence: CASSGGADLGTGELFF. CDR3 bases: TGCGCCAGCAGCGGTGGGGCAGACCTGGGAACCGGGGAGCTGTTTTTT.

The chain joins TRBV4-2 to TRBJ2-3; TRBD2 might be the D (6 bases). The V end lost 4 bases, the J end lost 2 bases, and 16 bases lay between the germline ends. Germline assignment: CDR1 LGHNA and CDR2 YNFKEQ. The CDR3 spans 16 residues. This CDR3 reads CASSPKSGDPTDTQYF. CDR3 DNA sequence: TGTGCCAGCAGCCCCAAGTCGGGGGACCCCACAGATACGCAGTATTTT.

The gene calls are TRBV7-6 and TRBJ1-1, with TRBD1 as a possible D gene (6 bases). The V and J ends lost 4 bases and 4 bases respectively, with 13 bases between them. Germline CDR1 reads SGHVS; CDR2 reads FNYEAQ. CDR3 length: 14 residues. The DNA for the CDR3 is TGTGCCAGCAGCTCAAGGGGGGGAGGCACTGAAGCTTTCTTT. Translating it yields CASSSRGGGTEAFF.

J is TRBJ2-2 and V is TRBV6-1, with TRBD1 matching over 7 bases. After removal of 3 bases from V and 5 bases from J, the junction contained 6 bases not matched to a gene. Germline V gives CDR1 MNHNS, CDR2 SASEGT. CDR3 size: 15 residues. CDR3 nucleotide sequence: TGTGCCAGCAGTGATAGGGGCAGGGGGACCGGGGAGCTGTTTTTT. This codes for CASSDRGRGTGELFF.

The CDR3 region has the DNA TGCGCCAGCAGCGGGGGGGGTGGAAATGAGCAGTTCTTC. As protein: CASSGGGGNEQFF. The chain is built from TRBV5-1 and TRBJ2-1, with 7 nucleotides matching TRBD2. Germline CDR1 and CDR2: SGHRS and YFSETQ. The CDR3 is 13 amino acids. J was trimmed by 7 bases and V by 4 bases; bases with no gene match: 5.

V usage is TRBV7-3 and J usage is TRBJ2-1; 13 positions agree with TRBD2. Germline V gene lookup returns CDR1 SGHTA and CDR2 FQGTGA. The CDR3 covers 15 residues. Trimming took 10 bases from V and 5 from J; bases not matched to a gene: 8. In DNA form, the CDR3 reads TGTGCCAACGCCACCGGGACTAGCGGGGACAATGAGCAGTTCTTC. It is translated as CANATGTSGDNEQFF. Full variable domain (rest looked up from reference TRBV7-3 and TRBJ2-1): GAGVSQTPSNKVTEKGKYVELRCDPISGHTALYWYRQSLGQGPEFLIYFQGTGAADDSGLPNDRFFAVRPEGSVSTLKIQRTERGDSAVYLCANATGTSGDNEQFFGPGTRLTVL.

This clone appeared once. This sequence joins TRBV5-6 and TRBJ1-1; D not certain. The CDR3 has 15 residues. The V end was cut by 0 bases, the J end by 6 bases, with 15 bases between. Germline lookup yields CDR1 SGHDT and CDR2 YYEEEE. CDR3 loop: CASSLEARESAEAFF. DNA of the CDR3: TGTGCCAGCAGCTTGGAGGCTCGGGAGAGTGCTGAAGCTTTCTTT. The variable domain in full, completed from reference TRBV5-6 and TRBJ1-1, reads DAGVTQSPTHLIKTRGQQVTLRCSPKSGHDTVSWYQQALGQGPQFIFQYYEEEERQRGNFPDRFSGHQFPNYSSELNVNALLLGDSALYLCASSLEARESAEAFFGQGTRLTVV.

Note on this clone: This same CDR3 is encoded by further DNA sequences in the sample. V and J are TRBV4-1 and TRBJ2-1; 7 nucleotides match TRBD2. CDR1 is MGHRA and CDR2 is YSYEKL in the germline V gene. This CDR3 contains 15 residues. Trimming took 0 bases from V and 7 from J; bases not matched to a gene: 6. The CDR3 protein is CASSQDEAGLNEQFF. The CDR3, as DNA: TGCGCCAGCAGCCAAGATGAAGCGGGGCTAAATGAGCAGTTCTTC.

The rearrangement links TRBV2 to TRBJ2-2; TRBD2 agrees at 12 bases. In germline, CDR1 is SNHLY, CDR2 FYNNEI. The CDR3 extends over 18 amino acids. J lost 4 bases, V lost 6 bases, and 12 bases had no gene match. Written as DNA, the CDR3 is TGTGCCAGCAGCCCCCTAGCGGGGGGGACCGGGGGCACCGGGGAGCTGTTTTTT. Translated: CASSPLAGGTGGTGELFF.

CDR3 coding DNA: TGCGCCAGCAGCCTACGGACTAGCGGGGACGATGAGCAGTTCTTC. It encodes CASSLRTSGDDEQFF. The chain has TRBV5-1 and TRBJ2-1; 12 bases map to TRBD2. Germline CDR1 SGHRS, CDR2 YFSETQ. The CDR3 is 15 amino acids. The junction had 7 bases not matched to a gene; V was cut back by 4 bases and J by 8 bases. Supplemented by reference TRBV5-1 and TRBJ2-1, the full variable domain reads KAGVTQTPRYLIKTRGQQVTLSCSPISGHRSVSWYQQTPGQGLQFLFEYFSETQRNKGNFPGRFSGRQFSNSRSEMNVSTLELGDSALYLCASSLRTSGDDEQFFGPGTRLTVL.

For the CDR3, the DNA is TGTGCCAGCAGCCCCACCGGCTCTAGCGGGGGGCAAGAGACCCAGTACTTC. Translating gives CASSPTGSSGGQETQYF. V and J are TRBV9 and TRBJ2-5, with 11 bases matching TRBD2. CDR3 size: 17 residues. Germline CDR1 and CDR2: SGDLS and YYNGEE. V trimming: 4 bases; J trimming: 2 bases; junction bases outside the gene matches: 10.

V gene TRBV9 combines with J gene TRBJ2-3; a weak D match, TRBD2 (5 bases). The CDR3 runs 15 residues. V lost 4 bases to trimming and J lost 2 bases, with 14 bases between them. The germline gives CDR1 SGDLS, CDR2 YYNGEE. In DNA, the CDR3 is TGTGCCAGCAGCCCCCCGCCGGGGTTCACAGATACGCAGTATTTT. Translating gives CASSPPPGFTDTQYF.

V gene TRBV29-1 combines with J gene TRBJ2-7; 10 nucleotides line up with TRBD1. The CDR3 sequence is 15 residues long. The germline CDR1 and CDR2 sequences are SQVTM and ANQGSEA. V was pared by 6 bases and J by 0 bases, with 8 bases of the junction left unmatched. The CDR3, as DNA: TGCAGCGTGGAGTCCCGGGACAGGGGCTCCTACGAGCAGTACTTC. Amino acid sequence: CSVESRDRGSYEQYF.

The chain joins TRBV6-4 to TRBJ1-6, with TRBD1 as a possible D gene (6 bases). The germline V gene encodes CDR1 MRHNA and CDR2 SNTAGT. The CDR3 spans 13 residues. The ends were cut back, 6 bases at V and 5 bases at J, with 8 bases in the middle. This CDR3 reads CASRRQDNSPLHF. The CDR3 coding sequence is TGTGCCAGCAGGCGACAGGATAATTCACCCCTCCACTTT.

The chain links TRBV7-3 to TRBJ2-2; perhaps TRBD1 as D (5 bases). Trimming left V 8 bases short and J 4 bases short, with 14 bases between. The CDR3 sequence is 14 residues long. Germline V gene sequence: CDR1 SGHTA, CDR2 FQGTGA. Here the CDR3 reads CASGLGPSTGELFF. The CDR3 DNA reads as TGTGCCAGCGGTCTGGGGCCTAGCACCGGGGAGCTGTTTTTT.

The V call is TRBV6-6, the J call TRBJ1-6; no firm D call. Trimming removed 5 bases at V and 1 base at J, with 12 bases between. Germline V gene data show CDR1 as MNHNY and CDR2 as SVGAGI (reference sequence). The CDR3 has 16 amino acids. CDR3 residues: CASSPSGSSYNSPLHF. CDR3 in DNA: TGTGCCAGCAGTCCGTCCGGGAGTTCCTATAATTCACCCCTCCACTTT.

This chain joins TRBV28 and TRBJ2-1; TRBD2 is a possible D gene (6 bases). The CDR3 length is 15 residues. Germline CDR1 MDHEN, CDR2 SYDVKM. Between the trimmed V and J ends, which lost 3 bases and 7 bases, there was a span of 16 bases. Here the CDR3 DNA reads TGTGCCAGCAGTTTCTCCCAGCTTCGGGGGAATGAGCAGTTCTTC. This codes for CASSFSQLRGNEQFF.

This chain links TRBV9 with TRBJ2-3; 7 bases map to TRBD1. This CDR3 has 14 residues. CDR1 SGDLS and CDR2 YYNGEE come from the germline V gene. V gave up 4 bases and J gave up 1 base; unmatched junction bases: 3. The CDR3 region is CASSPGQGTDTQYF. For the CDR3, the DNA is TGTGCCAGCAGCCCTGGACAGGGCACAGATACGCAGTATTTT.

This chain uses TRBV6-5 with TRBJ1-2, with 8 bases fitting TRBD1. The CDR3 loop spans 15 amino acids. Trimming removed 2 bases from V and 2 bases from J; junction bases left unmatched: 4. CDR1 is MNHEY and CDR2 is SVGAGI in the germline V gene. The CDR3 protein is CASSYGTGGNYGYTF. Here the CDR3 DNA reads TGTGCCAGCAGTTACGGTACAGGGGGAAACTATGGCTACACCTTC.

The V gene is TRBV30, the J gene TRBJ2-7; 12 nucleotides match TRBD1. Germline V CDR1 and CDR2: GTSNPN, SVGIG (reference sequence). The CDR3 has 15 residues. Germline trimming cut 0 bases from V and 6 bases from J; bases unmatched to any gene: 6. CDR3 DNA sequence: TGTGCCTGGAGTGTTCCGGGACAGGGGGCTCTCGAGCAGTACTTC. This encodes CAWSVPGQGALEQYF.

The V call is TRBV10-3, the J call TRBJ1-1; no firm D call. The V gene lost 0 bases and the J gene lost 11 bases, with 10 bases spanning the gap. Germline V lookup: CDR1 ENHRY, CDR2 SYGVKD. This CDR3 contains 12 residues. The CDR3 region is CAISESFLGAFF. The CDR3 DNA reads as TGTGCCATCAGTGAGTCCTTCCTAGGTGCTTTCTTT.

The gene calls are TRBV6-5 and TRBJ2-3; D may be TRBD2 (5 bases). CDR1 is MNHEY and CDR2 is SVGAGI in the germline V gene. The CDR3 spans 15 residues. With 5 bases removed from V and 1 base from J, the gap between germline ends came to 13 bases. This CDR3 reads CASSGSVGGTDTQYF. CDR3 DNA sequence: TGTGCCAGCAGTGGTAGCGTCGGAGGCACAGATACGCAGTATTTT.